These 5 T cell receptor beta chains were all obtained from the same sample, sequenced in a study of blood T cell repertoires in COVID-19. Some clones are missing from TCRdb's copy, which holds only in-frame ones; the method was immunoSEQ multiplex PCR. Here the sample spans about 30,000 clones, 85% to 95% being singletons. Sequencing was performed on peripheral blood. The origin of the receptors is a man aged 60 to 69 with active or convalescent COVID-19.

The chain links TRBV28 to TRBJ2-3; 8 bases map to TRBD1. J gave up 0 bases and V 5 bases, and 13 bases lay outside the gene matches. Per germline, CDR1 MDHEN and CDR2 SYDVKM. The CDR3 contains 18 residues. CDR3 residues: CASSPGTGPIISTDTQYF. The CDR3 DNA sequence: TGTGCCAGCAGTCCCGGGACAGGCCCGATTATTAGCACAGATACGCAGTATTTT.

The chain is built from TRBV30 and TRBJ2-7; the D gene is possibly TRBD2 (6 bases). V shed 7 bases and J shed 7 bases, with 17 bases lying between them. Germline CDR1 and CDR2: GTSNPN and SVGIG (reference sequence). CDR3 length: 12 residues. CDR3 nucleotide sequence: TGTGCCTCAGACGGGGGTGGTGGGGAGCAGTACTTC. The encoded protein is CASDGGGGEQYF. Looking up the rest from reference TRBV30 and TRBJ2-7 gives the full variable domain: SQTIHQWPATLVQPVGSPLSLECTVEGTSNPNLYWYRQAAGRGLQLLFYSVGIGQISSEVPQNLSASRPQDRQFILSSKKLLLSDSGFYLCASDGGGGEQYFGPGTRLTVT.

This chain joins TRBV5-1 and TRBJ2-7, with 8 positions matching TRBD1. The germline CDR1 and CDR2 sequences are SGHRS and YFSETQ. The CDR3 has 16 amino acids. J gave up 6 bases and V 0 bases, and 11 bases lay outside the gene matches. CDR3 DNA: TGCGCCAGCAGCTTGGGAGTGAACACGGGACAGGCCGAGCAGTACTTC. Protein sequence: CASSLGVNTGQAEQYF.

This clone was recorded only once. This chain uses TRBV13 with TRBJ1-2; tentative D call: TRBD1 (6 bases). The ends were cut back, 5 bases at V and 4 bases at J, with 11 bases in the middle. Germline V CDR1 and CDR2: PRHDT, FYEKMQ (reference sequence). The CDR3 length is 13 residues. The CDR3 protein is CASSPQGAYGYTF. The DNA for the CDR3 is TGTGCCAGCAGCCCACAGGGTGCCTATGGCTACACCTTC.

The chain recombines TRBV5-1 with TRBJ2-3, with 8 bases identical to TRBD2. The CDR3 length is 16 residues. The germline V gene encodes CDR1 SGHRS and CDR2 YFSETQ. The junction had 9 bases not matched to a gene; V was cut back by 4 bases and J by 2 bases. The DNA of the CDR3 is TGCGCCAGCAGCCAGGCCCGCGGGGGGATCACAGATACGCAGTATTTT. Residues: CASSQARGGITDTQYF.